These T cell receptor beta chains were read from a single sample in a study of T cell changes during pregnancy in multiple sclerosis. Profiled with immunoSEQ multiplex PCR; TCRdb holds only in-frame clones, not every one. The repertoire consists of about 24,000 clones, with about 87% occurring once and the leading ten covering about 1%. Specimen: CD4+ T cells from peripheral blood mononuclear cells, collected in the second trimester of pregnancy. These receptors were taken from a female donor in good health, enrolled as a control in a pregnancy study. CDR3s include the opening cysteine and the closing phenylalanine or tryptophan. A D gene is named only where the DNA matches it firmly. Size values are once, few and many counts, or a class for expanded clones, and some rows have none.

clone_size: once; j_call: TRBJ2-1; v_call: TRBV9; d_call: TRBD2; cdr3_nt: TGTGCCAGCAGCCCAGCGGGACTAGCGGCCTCCTACAATGAGCAGTTCTTC; cdr3_aa: CASSPAGLAASYNEQFF
clone_size: NA; j_call: TRBJ1-1; v_call: TRBV4-1; d_call: NA; cdr3_nt: TGCGCCAGCAGCCAAGTCTCGGGAAACACTGAAGCTTTCTTT; cdr3_aa: CASSQVSGNTEAFF
clone_size: NA; j_call: TRBJ2-2; v_call: TRBV7-2; d_call: TRBD2; cdr3_nt: TGTGCCAGCAGCAGCCCTCCCGGAGGGCTAGCGGGGGCGACCGGGGAGCTGTTTTTT; cdr3_aa: CASSSPPGGLAGATGELFF
clone_size: once; j_call: TRBJ2-1; v_call: TRBV2; d_call: TRBD2; cdr3_nt: TGTGCCAGCAGTGACCCTCTGACTAGCGGGAGGGCCCTCGAGCAGTTCTTC; cdr3_aa: CASSDPLTSGRALEQFF
clone_size: NA; j_call: TRBJ1-1; v_call: TRBV5-1; d_call: NA; cdr3_nt: TGCGCCAGCAGCTTGGGGTCAGGTTTGAACACTGAAGCTTTCTTT; cdr3_aa: CASSLGSGLNTEAFF
clone_size: few; j_call: TRBJ2-3; v_call: TRBV19; d_call: TRBD2; cdr3_nt: TGTGCCAGTAGTAGAGCGGGAGAGCCCACAGATACGCAGTATTTT; cdr3_aa: CASSRAGEPTDTQYF
clone_size: NA; j_call: TRBJ1-2; v_call: TRBV5-1; d_call: TRBD1; cdr3_nt: TGCGCCAGCAGCTGGGACAGGGGAGGCGGCTACACCTTC; cdr3_aa: CASSWDRGGGYTF
clone_size: NA; j_call: TRBJ1-4; v_call: TRBV11-3; d_call: NA; cdr3_nt: TGTGCCAGCAGCCTTACAACTAATGAAAAACTGTTTTTT; cdr3_aa: CASSLTTNEKLFF
clone_size: NA; j_call: TRBJ2-7; v_call: TRBV5-1; d_call: NA; cdr3_nt: TGCGCCAGCAGTGCTAATACCTACGAGCAGTACTTC; cdr3_aa: CASSANTYEQYF
clone_size: NA; j_call: TRBJ1-5; v_call: TRBV19; d_call: NA; cdr3_nt: TGTGCCAGTAGTGCGCAGGGGACAAGGGATCAGCCCCAGCATTTT; cdr3_aa: CASSAQGTRDQPQHF
clone_size: NA; j_call: TRBJ1-1; v_call: TRBV2; d_call: TRBD1; cdr3_nt: TGTGCCAGCAGTCGACAGGGAGGTGGGAGGAACACTGAAGCTTTCTTT; cdr3_aa: CASSRQGGGRNTEAFF
clone_size: NA; j_call: TRBJ2-2; v_call: TRBV28; d_call: TRBD2; cdr3_nt: TGTGCCAGCAGTCTCTTAGCGGGAGACCCCGGGGAGCTGTTTTTT; cdr3_aa: CASSLLAGDPGELFF
clone_size: once; j_call: TRBJ2-1; v_call: TRBV7-2; d_call: TRBD2; cdr3_nt: TGTGCCAGCAGCTTAGGGACTAGCGGGGGCCCGTTTGAGCAGTTCTTC; cdr3_aa: CASSLGTSGGPFEQFF
clone_size: NA; j_call: TRBJ1-5; v_call: TRBV19; d_call: TRBD1; cdr3_nt: TGTGCCAGTACCCGAACCGGGACAGAGGGTTCGACCCAGCATTTT; cdr3_aa: CASTRTGTEGSTQHF
clone_size: NA; j_call: TRBJ2-5; v_call: TRBV2; d_call: NA; cdr3_nt: TGTGCCAGCGAGGGCCTATTGGGGGGAGAGACCCAGTACTTC; cdr3_aa: CASEGLLGGETQYF
clone_size: NA; j_call: TRBJ2-1; v_call: TRBV9; d_call: NA; cdr3_nt: TGTGCCAGCAGCTTAAACATGGACAGATACAATGAGCAGTTCTTC; cdr3_aa: CASSLNMDRYNEQFF
clone_size: NA; j_call: TRBJ1-5; v_call: TRBV5-4; d_call: NA; cdr3_nt: TGTGCCAGCAGCTTGGCCGTTAGGACAGCGAGCAATCAGCCCCAGCATTTT; cdr3_aa: CASSLAVRTASNQPQHF
clone_size: few; j_call: TRBJ1-2; v_call: TRBV5-1; d_call: NA; cdr3_nt: TGCGCCAGCAGCTTGGACGGGGGAGGGGGCTACACCTTC; cdr3_aa: CASSLDGGGGYTF
clone_size: NA; j_call: TRBJ2-1; v_call: TRBV28; d_call: NA; cdr3_nt: TGTGCCAGCCGCCGGACTTTTGATTACTACAATGAGCAGTTCTTC; cdr3_aa: CASRRTFDYYNEQFF
clone_size: NA; j_call: TRBJ2-1; v_call: TRBV6-1; d_call: NA; cdr3_nt: TGTGCCAGCAGAACGGGAACCCTAAATGAGCAGTTCTTC; cdr3_aa: CASRTGTLNEQFF
clone_size: NA; j_call: TRBJ2-3; v_call: TRBV4-3; d_call: NA; cdr3_nt: TGCGCCAGCCCGCTGGGGGGAAGCACAGATACGCAGTATTTT; cdr3_aa: CASPLGGSTDTQYF
clone_size: NA; j_call: TRBJ2-2; v_call: TRBV7-8; d_call: NA; cdr3_nt: TGTGCCAGCAGCTTGGAGGGGGCGATCCGCACCGGGGAGCTGTTTTTT; cdr3_aa: CASSLEGAIRTGELFF
clone_size: NA; j_call: TRBJ1-2; v_call: TRBV5-6; d_call: TRBD1; cdr3_nt: TGTGCCAGCAGCCCACCGGGACAGGGGTTCGGCTACACCTTC; cdr3_aa: CASSPPGQGFGYTF